Sequencing of this T cell receptor (beta chain) was carried out in a study of neurological immune-mediated disorders. Of note for this clonotype: Its target is unknown. A read error may explain this, as a much larger clone is one base away.

Documented time point: longitudinal time-point 2. Each CDR3 protein gets one entry after TCRdb re-called the 5' RACE reads with MiXCR. The data hold under 100,000 distinct CDR3 sequences, with less than 15% observed a single time. CDR1 DFQATT and CDR2 SNEGSKA come from the germline V gene (reference sequence). The germline V and J ends were trimmed by 0 bases and 3 bases, with 15 bases remaining between them. This CDR3 contains 15 residues. General study points: HTLV-1-associated myelopathy ranked highest for TCR clonal expansion and multiple sclerosis lowest, beneath healthy controls.

The chain carries TRBV20-1 and TRBJ2-7; perhaps TRBD1 as D (5 bases). Material for sequencing was PBMCs. This sequence was found in a female donor with HTLV-1-associated myelopathy (HAM/TSP). The CDR3 loop is CSARDSDMFYYEQYF. Written as DNA, the CDR3 is TGCAGTGCTAGAGATTCGGACATGTTCTACTACGAGCAGTACTTC.